This TCR beta chain was documented in a study of CD8 T cells in Susac syndrome. Reverse transcription of roughly 0.45 to 1 ug RNA was carried out with random hexamers. The amplification used immunoSEQ multiplex PCR on TCR beta CDR3; it spanned 54 Vbeta and 13 Jbeta. Each CDR3 protein gets one entry after TCRdb re-called the immunoSEQ multiplex PCR reads with MiXCR. In the table there are about 300,000 distinct CDR3 sequences, approximately 89% of which are singletons. Each multiple sclerosis control was a treatment-naive patient with relapsing-remitting disease that was either stable or active. The V gene end was trimmed by 5 bases and the J gene end by 6 bases; junction bases not matched to a gene: 9. The CDR3 extends over 16 amino acids. Germline CDR1 is SGHVS and CDR2 is FQNEAQ.

The J gene is TRBJ2-3, the V gene TRBV7-8; 12 nucleotides match TRBD1. Sequencing was carried out using CD8+ T cells from PBMCs. The origin of this receptor is a human donor with multiple sclerosis. The CDR3 loop reads CASSPPGTGGRDTQYF. The CDR3 DNA follows: TGTGCCAGCAGCCCTCCGGGGACAGGGGGCCGCGATACGCAGTATTTT.